This entry lists 13 T cell receptor beta chains sequenced from one sample in a study of shared clonotypes between healthy human individuals. CD45RO-negative, CCR7-selected cells formed the naive CD8 fraction, which excluded terminally differentiated effector memory CD45RA+ cells. TCRdb's table, derived via immunoSEQ multiplex PCR, lists solely in-frame clones and lacks some. The profile shows millions of clones, about 92% of them singletons. Sequenced input: naive CD8+ T cells from PBMCs. All receptors derive from a young man in good health. Some clones in this sample may be carry-over from other donors' samples.

The chain has TRBV27 and TRBJ2-1; TRBD1 aligns across 10 bases. CDR1 and CDR2 from the germline V gene are MNHEY and SMNVEV (reference sequence). The CDR3 is made up of 20 amino acids. Losses at the gene ends were 5 bases for V and 6 bases for J; bases not matched to a gene: 22. This CDR3 is CASSRQGARPSEGWGNEQFF. CDR3 DNA: TGTGCCAGCAGTAGACAGGGGGCGCGCCCCTCTGAAGGATGGGGCAATGAGCAGTTCTTC.

This chain links TRBV5-4 with TRBJ2-1; either TRBD1 or TRBD2 may supply D (5 bases each). Trimming cost V 1 base and J 7 bases, with 18 bases left between them. CDR3 length: 16 residues. CDR1 and CDR2 from the germline V gene are SGHNT and YYREEE (reference sequence). Here the CDR3 DNA reads TGTGCCAGCAGCTTGTCTGGGGGAGAGAGTTCAAATGAGCAGTTCTTC. Its protein is CASSLSGGESSNEQFF.

V gene TRBV27 combines with J gene TRBJ2-5; D is unclear. Germline loops: CDR1 MNHEY, CDR2 SMNVEV (reference sequence). This CDR3 spans 14 amino acids. V was cut by 2 bases and J by 4 bases, with 11 bases left in between. The CDR3 nucleotides are TGTGCCAGCAGTTTAGGTGTCAGTTCAGAGACCCAGTACTTC. It encodes CASSLGVSSETQYF.

The chain couples TRBV2 to TRBJ2-1; D remains ambiguous. The CDR3 runs 14 residues. Germline V gives CDR1 SNHLY, CDR2 FYNNEI. The germline V and J ends were trimmed by 3 bases and 1 base, with 7 bases remaining between them. The CDR3 region has the DNA TGTGCCAGCAGTGACCTAGGATCCTACAATGAGCAGTTCTTC. Its protein is CASSDLGSYNEQFF.

This clone was detected only once. The chain uses TRBV27 and TRBJ1-2, with D possibly being TRBD1 (6 bases). The CDR3 extends over 14 amino acids. V was shortened by 5 bases and J by 2 bases, with 12 bases between the two germline ends. Germline CDR1 reads MNHEY; CDR2 reads SMNVEV (reference sequence). The CDR3 DNA sequence: TGTGCCAGCAGTCCGGGGACACAAAACTATGGCTACACCTTC. Translating it yields CASSPGTQNYGYTF.

A remark on this clone: Other DNA sequences in this specimen translate into the identical CDR3. The V and J genes are TRBV9 and TRBJ2-7, with D possibly being TRBD1 (5 bases). CDR3 length: 15 residues. V gave up 0 bases and J gave up 0 bases, with 10 bases separating them. In germline, CDR1 is SGDLS, CDR2 YYNGEE. CDR3 residues: CASSVGPDSSYEQYF. The CDR3 bases are TGTGCCAGCAGCGTAGGACCAGACAGCTCCTACGAGCAGTACTTC.

The CDR3 DNA follows: TGTGCCAGCAGCCTCTACCGGTACGTGGAGCGGAATGAGCAGTTCTTC. Translated: CASSLYRYVERNEQFF. The chain recombines TRBV14 with TRBJ2-1; a weak D match, TRBD2 (5 bases). The ends were cut back, 4 bases at V and 7 bases at J, with 20 bases in the middle. The CDR3 consists of 16 residues. The germline CDR1 and CDR2 sequences are SGHDN and FVKESK.

The chain employs TRBV21-1 and TRBJ2-2; the table gives TRBD1 as D, unverified against the DNA. TRBV21-1 is a recognized pseudogene. The CDR3 covers 14 residues. CDR3 protein: CASSTQGGTGELFF. The CDR3 DNA reads as TGTGCCAGCAGCACTCAGGGGGGAACCGGGGAGCTGTTTTTT.

V and J are TRBV15 and TRBJ2-1; D gene ambiguous. The germline gives CDR1 LNHNV, CDR2 YYDKDF (reference sequence). V was shortened by 0 bases and J by 0 bases, with 6 bases between the two germline ends. The CDR3 is 15 residues long. In DNA form, the CDR3 reads TGTGCCACCAGCAGAGAACTGGGCTCCTACAATGAGCAGTTCTTC. Translating gives CATSRELGSYNEQFF. Drawing the rest from reference TRBV15 and TRBJ2-1, the complete variable domain is DAMVIQNPRYQVTQFGKPVTLSCSQTLNHNVMYWYQQKSSQAPKLLFHYYDKDFNNEADTPDNFQSRRPNTSFCFLDIRSPGLGDTAMYLCATSRELGSYNEQFFGPGTRLTVL.

V and J are TRBV7-8 and TRBJ2-7, with TRBD2 matching 7 bases. From germline, CDR1 is SGHVS and CDR2 FQNEAQ. The CDR3 runs 15 residues. V shed 5 bases, J shed 6 bases, and the junction held 13 bases outside the gene matches. CDR3 residues: CASSPVWAGAGEQYF. CDR3 in DNA: TGTGCCAGCAGCCCGGTTTGGGCGGGAGCTGGCGAGCAGTACTTC.

V usage is TRBV9 and J usage is TRBJ1-3; D remains ambiguous. CDR1 is SGDLS, CDR2 YYNGEE, per germline. CDR3 length: 14 residues. Trimming left V 0 bases short and J 2 bases short, with 6 bases between. The CDR3 loop is CASSVERAGNTIYF. CDR3 nucleotide sequence: TGTGCCAGCAGCGTAGAAAGGGCTGGAAACACCATATATTTT.

This chain links TRBV6-5 with TRBJ2-7, with unresolved D. The CDR3 has 15 residues. Trimming took off 6 bases at V and 2 bases at J, with 17 bases between the two ends. Per germline, CDR1 MNHEY and CDR2 SVGAGI. The CDR3 reads CASSTLRGTTYEQYF. CDR3 in DNA: TGTGCCAGCAGCACTCTACGCGGAACCACCTACGAGCAGTACTTC.

The chain combines TRBV7-9 with TRBJ1-4, with TRBD1 identical over 7 bases. Germline lookup yields CDR1 SEHNR and CDR2 FQNEAQ (reference sequence). CDR3 length: 15 amino acids. V lost 5 bases and J lost 4; bases outside the gene matches: 7. The DNA for the CDR3 is TGTGCCAGCAGCGACCGACAGGGTCTTAATGAAAAACTGTTTTTT. Translating it yields CASSDRQGLNEKLFF.